This passage covers 14 T cell receptor beta chains from one sample sequenced in a study of blood T cell repertoires in COVID-19 (dated by TCRdb to 2018 to 2021). Library preparation employed the immunoSEQ multiplex PCR assay. TCRdb provides this immuneACCESS table in a form limited to in-frame rearrangements. Some clones are lacking; in checked studies, under half of them reflect an unresolved V gene, and why the rest are absent is not known. The sample data list 150,000 to 200,000 clones, and 85% to 90% of these were observed just once. The top ten constitute roughly an eighth of the sample. Sequenced sample: peripheral blood. These receptors all stem from a woman aged 70 to 79 with COVID-19, enrolled during active disease.

This chain uses TRBV7-9 with TRBJ2-7, with D possibly being TRBD2 (6 bases). Trimming took off 5 bases at V and 0 bases at J, with 17 bases between the two ends. The germline V gene has CDR1 SEHNR and CDR2 FQNEAQ (reference sequence). This CDR3 is 16 amino acids long. The CDR3, as DNA: TGTGCCAGCAGCCCAAGGGGTAGCGGAGACTCCTACGAGCAGTACTTC. Translating it yields CASSPRGSGDSYEQYF.

The chain combines TRBV14 with TRBJ2-4, with D perhaps matching TRBD2 (6 bases). The CDR3 sequence is 17 residues long. Germline V lookup: CDR1 SGHDN, CDR2 FVKESK. V was trimmed by 0 bases and J by 0 bases, leaving 12 bases between them. As DNA, the CDR3 is TGTGCCAGCAGCCAAGATGAAAGGGACTTAGCCAAAAACATTCAGTACTTC. As protein: CASSQDERDLAKNIQYF.

This clone showed up just a few times. The chain carries TRBV19 and TRBJ1-4; TRBD1 matches at 8 bases. Trimming took 6 bases from V and 4 from J; bases not matched to a gene: 7. This CDR3 has 15 residues. Per the germline V gene, CDR1 is LNHDA and CDR2 is SQIVND (reference sequence). This chain's CDR3 is CASSGGQGINEKLFF. The CDR3 DNA is TGTGCCAGTAGCGGCGGACAGGGCATTAATGAAAAACTGTTTTTT.

J is TRBJ2-3 and V is TRBV10-3; 10 bases are a match to TRBD2. CDR3 size: 14 residues. Germline assignment: CDR1 ENHRY and CDR2 SYGVKD. After removal of 4 bases from V and 5 bases from J, the junction contained 3 bases not matched to a gene. This chain's CDR3 is CAISGTSGLDTQYF. In DNA, the CDR3 is TGTGCCATCAGTGGGACTAGCGGTTTAGATACGCAGTATTTT.

This sequence joins TRBV7-9 and TRBJ2-5, with TRBD1 identical over 7 bases. The CDR3 has 17 amino acids. The V gene end was trimmed by 6 bases and the J gene end by 4 bases; junction bases not matched to a gene: 17. CDR1 SEHNR and CDR2 FQNEAQ come from the germline V gene (reference sequence). The CDR3 DNA follows: TGTGCCAGCAGTCAGACAGGGAAGGCCTTAGTTGGAGAGACCCAGTACTTC. Amino acids: CASSQTGKALVGETQYF.

In its sample, this clone was seen many times. The chain combines TRBV6-5 with TRBJ1-1; D is possibly TRBD1 (6 bases). Germline V lookup: CDR1 MNHEY, CDR2 SVGAGI. Trimming shortened V by 5 bases and J by 2 bases, and 15 bases separated the two germline ends. The CDR3 covers 15 residues. Written as DNA, the CDR3 is TGTGCCAGCAGTACGACAGGCATGATTAACACTGAAGCTTTCTTT. Amino acid sequence: CASSTTGMINTEAFF.

As regards this clone: Germline and junction disagree at one end, which may indicate a read error. The chain has TRBV5-4 and TRBJ2-7, with 7 bases lining up with TRBD1. From germline, CDR1 is SGHNT and CDR2 YYREEE (reference sequence). This CDR3 is built from 14 residues. The CDR3 DNA sequence: TGTGCCAGCAGCTTAAGACAGGGCTCCCACGAGCAGTACTTC. This translates into CASSLRQGSHEQYF.

This clone appeared once. This chain links TRBV9 with TRBJ2-3, with a tentative D call TRBD2 (7 bases). V lost 0 bases, J lost 3 bases, and 14 bases lay in between. Germline loops: CDR1 SGDLS, CDR2 YYNGEE. The CDR3 runs to 16 residues. Here the CDR3 DNA reads TGTGCCAGCAGCGTAGCTAGGGAGGGGGGAACAGATACGCAGTATTTT. Protein product: CASSVAREGGTDTQYF.

The chain recombines TRBV4-3 with TRBJ2-7; TRBD2 is a possible D gene (6 bases). The CDR3 has 18 residues. Trimming removed 1 base at V and 2 bases at J, with 21 bases between. CDR1 is LGHNA, CDR2 YSLEER, per germline. The CDR3 DNA is TGCGCCAGCAGCCAAGCCCCACCAGGCGCGGGGATACCCTACGAGCAGTACTTC. It specifies CASSQAPPGAGIPYEQYF.

V and J are TRBV9 and TRBJ2-7; D might be TRBD1 (6 bases). The germline V gene encodes CDR1 SGDLS and CDR2 YYNGEE. V gave up 1 base and J gave up 5 bases, with 19 bases separating them. This CDR3 has 16 amino acids. CDR3 region: CASSVSTRQGQNEQYF. As DNA, the CDR3 is TGTGCCAGCAGCGTATCTACCCGGCAGGGGCAGAACGAGCAGTACTTC.

This chain uses TRBV5-1 with TRBJ2-1; D may be TRBD2 (6 bases). There are 14 residues in the CDR3. The V and J ends lost 4 bases and 5 bases respectively, with 13 bases between them. The germline CDR1 and CDR2 sequences are SGHRS and YFSETQ. This CDR3 reads CASSLGTPHNEQFF. DNA for the CDR3: TGCGCCAGCAGCCTCGGGACTCCGCACAATGAGCAGTTCTTC.

V and J are TRBV28 and TRBJ2-7, with D maybe TRBD1 (6 bases). CDR3 size: 12 residues. From germline, CDR1 is MDHEN and CDR2 SYDVKM. Trimming left V 5 bases short and J 12 bases short, with 17 bases between. The CDR3 reads CASSPPGRGLYF. CDR3 DNA: TGTGCCAGCAGTCCCCCAGGCAGGGGTCTGTACTTC.

This chain connects TRBV28 to TRBJ1-1; D not resolved. V was cut by 5 bases and J by 2 bases, with 9 bases left in between. The length of the CDR3 is 13 residues. CDR1 and CDR2 (germline): MDHEN, SYDVKM. This CDR3 reads CASSAYRNTEAFF. The DNA for the CDR3 is TGTGCCAGCAGTGCATACAGAAACACTGAAGCTTTCTTT.

This chain joins TRBV30 and TRBJ1-1, with TRBD1 as a possible D gene (6 bases). The CDR3 has 13 residues. V lost 3 bases and J 11 bases, leaving 19 bases between the germline ends. Germline V lookup: CDR1 GTSNPN, CDR2 SVGIG (reference sequence). The CDR3 here is CAWRSRTAAWAFF. Written as DNA, the CDR3 is TGTGCCTGGAGATCCCGGACAGCGGCGTGGGCTTTCTTT.